This T cell receptor (beta chain) derives from a study of PD-1 blockade in classical Hodgkin lymphoma. General study points: Reported baseline diversity: healthy donors highest, relapsed/refractory patients lowest. Compared with baseline, CD4+ but not CD8+ TCR diversity had risen significantly by C4D1. It was among complete responders that baseline diversity resembled that of newly diagnosed patients. Possible causes of repertoire differences, disease activity or prior therapy, remain undefined.

All patients experienced relapse after autologous stem cell transplantation, and brentuximab vedotin exposure was variable. Comment on this clone: Its antigen remains unidentified.

Produced via immunoSEQ multiplex PCR; TCRdb's table is partial and in-frame only. The sample contains around 20,000 clones, roughly 85% of which appear only once. J was trimmed by 4 bases and V by 6 bases; bases with no gene match: 8. This CDR3 region has 14 residues. From germline, CDR1 is ENHRY and CDR2 SYGVKD. This specimen consisted of peripheral blood mononuclear cells (PBMCs), obtained before the second cycle of nivolumab. The receptor comes from a human donor with classical Hodgkin lymphoma. The chain combines TRBV10-3 with TRBJ2-7, with 8 nucleotides matching TRBD2. As DNA, the CDR3 is TGTGCCATCAGCGGGGGGGGCGGATGGTACGAGCAGTACTTC. Protein: CAISGGGGWYEQYF.